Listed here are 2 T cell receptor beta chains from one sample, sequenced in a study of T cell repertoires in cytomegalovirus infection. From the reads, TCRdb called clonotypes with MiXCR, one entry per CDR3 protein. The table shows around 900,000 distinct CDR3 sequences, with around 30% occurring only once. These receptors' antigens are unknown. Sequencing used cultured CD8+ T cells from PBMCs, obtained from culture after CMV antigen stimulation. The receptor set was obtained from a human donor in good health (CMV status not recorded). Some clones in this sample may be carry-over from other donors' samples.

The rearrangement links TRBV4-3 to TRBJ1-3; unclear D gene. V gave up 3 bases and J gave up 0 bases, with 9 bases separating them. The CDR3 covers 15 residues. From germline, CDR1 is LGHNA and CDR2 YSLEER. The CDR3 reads CASSQTQSSGNTIYF. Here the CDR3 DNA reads TGCGCCAGCAGCCAGACACAGAGCTCTGGAAACACCATATATTTT.

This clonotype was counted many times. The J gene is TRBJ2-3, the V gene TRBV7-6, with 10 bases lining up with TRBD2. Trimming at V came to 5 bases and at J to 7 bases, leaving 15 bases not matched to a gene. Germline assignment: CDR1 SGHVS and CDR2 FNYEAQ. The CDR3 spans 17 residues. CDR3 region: CASSPPYSGGLLYTQYF. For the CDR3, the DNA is TGTGCCAGCAGCCCGCCCTATAGCGGGGGGCTCCTCTATACGCAGTATTTT.